Presented here are 8 T cell receptor beta chains from one specimen sequenced in a study of T-cell memory formation after mild COVID-19. Via MiXCR, TCRdb re-called the 5' RACE reads, giving one row per CDR3 protein. The data contain about 400,000 distinct CDR3 sequences, 23% of them seen just once; the ten biggest clones take up around 13%. Sequencing used PBMCs or a T cell subset sorted from them (not recorded which). All receptors derive from an adult woman who had mild COVID-19 (a few samples of this study predate the infection). Cell type and time point are not known.

The gene calls are TRBV4-1 and TRBJ1-2, with 9 bases aligning to TRBD1. With V trimmed by 3 bases and J by 3 bases, 11 bases remained unmatched. Germline loops: CDR1 MGHRA, CDR2 YSYEKL. The CDR3 consists of 17 residues. The CDR3 DNA is TGCGCCAGCAGCCACCCTCATCCGGGACAGGGACACTATGGCTACACCTTC. This sequence encodes CASSHPHPGQGHYGYTF.

The chain uses TRBV15 and TRBJ1-2; D unclear. There are 13 residues in the CDR3. V shed 1 base and J shed 8 bases, with 11 bases lying between them. CDR1 LNHNV and CDR2 YYDKDF come from the germline V gene (reference sequence). CDR3 protein: CATSRVKSGGYTF. The CDR3 DNA follows: TGTGCCACCAGCAGAGTGAAGAGTGGCGGCTACACCTTC.

This sequence joins TRBV20-1 and TRBJ2-1; 12 nucleotides agree with TRBD2. V dropped 5 bases and J dropped 9; count of bases not matched to a gene: 14. Germline V gene data show CDR1 as DFQATT and CDR2 as SNEGSKA (reference sequence). The CDR3 spans 16 residues. DNA of the CDR3: TGCAGTGCTCCCCTACTAGCGGGAGGCGGGTATGGTGAGCAGTTCTTC. This sequence encodes CSAPLLAGGGYGEQFF.

This clonotype has just a few counts. The chain uses TRBV7-8 and TRBJ2-1; 9 bases match TRBD2. Germline V CDR1 and CDR2: SGHVS, FQNEAQ. The CDR3 extends over 16 amino acids. Losses at the gene ends were 8 bases for V and 8 bases for J; bases not matched to a gene: 16. CDR3 in amino acids: CASALDAGLAADEQFF. CDR3 DNA: TGTGCCAGCGCCTTGGACGCGGGACTAGCCGCAGATGAGCAGTTCTTC. Complete variable domain (other parts from reference TRBV7-8 and TRBJ2-1): GAGVSQSPRYKVAKRGQDVALRCDPISGHVSLFWYQQALGQGPEFLTYFQNEAQLDKSGLPSDRFFAERPEGSVSTLKIQRTQQEDSAVYLCASALDAGLAADEQFFGPGTRLTVL.

This clonotype was counted a few times. The gene calls are TRBV7-6 and TRBJ2-1, with 7 nucleotides matching TRBD2. Trimming at V came to 2 bases and at J to 7 bases, leaving 8 bases not matched to a gene. The CDR3 covers 15 residues. Germline CDR1 reads SGHVS; CDR2 reads FNYEAQ. CDR3 amino acids: CASSLTLAVSNEQFF. Written as DNA, the CDR3 is TGTGCCAGCAGCTTAACTCTAGCGGTGTCGAATGAGCAGTTCTTC. Drawing the rest from reference TRBV7-6 and TRBJ2-1, the complete variable domain is GAGVSQSPRYKVTKRGQDVALRCDPISGHVSLYWYRQALGQGPEFLTYFNYEAQQDKSGLPNDRFSAERPEGSISTLTIQRTEQRDSAMYRCASSLTLAVSNEQFFGPGTRLTVL.

The chain couples TRBV12-3 or TRBV12-4 to TRBJ2-6; D not certain. The V and J ends lost 7 bases and 0 bases respectively, with 4 bases between them. CDR3 size: 13 residues. CDR3: CASIPSGANVLTF. CDR3 DNA sequence: TGTGCCAGCATTCCCTCTGGGGCCAACGTCCTGACTTTC.

The V gene is TRBV5-1, the J gene TRBJ2-3, with TRBD1 matching 7 bases. The CDR3 sequence is 15 residues long. The junction had 6 bases not matched to a gene; V was cut back by 0 bases and J by 5 bases. Germline CDR1 reads SGHRS; CDR2 reads YFSETQ. CDR3 in DNA: TGCGCCAGCAGCTTGGAGGGACAGCCAGGAGATACGCAGTATTTT. It translates to CASSLEGQPGDTQYF.

The J gene is TRBJ2-1, the V gene TRBV24-1; TRBD1 matches at 7 bases. V shed 5 bases, J shed 8 bases, and the junction held 14 bases outside the gene matches. The CDR3 consists of 16 residues. Germline V gene data show CDR1 as KGHDR and CDR2 as SFDVKD. DNA of the CDR3: TGTGCCACCAGTGGGAAGGGACAGTTACGGCGGGATGAGCAGTTCTTC. The encoded protein is CATSGKGQLRRDEQFF.